This TCR beta chain emerged from a study of Ad26.COV2.S vaccination and SARS-CoV-2 variants. General observations from the study: Breadth, reportedly substantial, characterized the spike-specific CD8+ and CD4+ T cell responses after vaccination. Total T cell responses may have been underestimated by the TCR breadth and depth analyses.

TCRdb's table, derived via immunoSEQ multiplex PCR, lists solely in-frame clones and lacks some. The sample carries about 680,000 clones, around 92% recorded once. The CDR3 length is 16 residues. Germline V gives CDR1 LGHNA, CDR2 YSLEER. V gave up 3 bases and J gave up 8 bases; unmatched junction bases: 9. Points on this clone: Its cognate antigen is unknown.

Treatment specified: roughly 18 received Ad26.COV2.S at low or high dose, single or two shots; roughly five received placebo; per-sample allocation not given. Each sample was drawn 63 days after the first injection (of vaccine or placebo). Cohort 1b enrolled adults aged 18-55 years in Boston. An Ad26 vector was used to express Wuhan-strain SARS-CoV-2 spike as the vaccine. The origin of this receptor is a person between 18 and 65 years old who received the Ad26.COV2.S COVID-19 vaccine or a placebo. The input for sequencing was peripheral blood, taken in a trial of Ad26.COV2.S vaccine versus placebo. J is TRBJ1-6 and V is TRBV4-3; 8 bases fit TRBD1. The CDR3 sequence: CASSQGRTGRDSPLHF. The CDR3 nucleotides are TGCGCCAGCAGCCAGGGGCGGACAGGGAGGGATTCACCCCTCCACTTT.